A selection of T cell receptor beta chains follows, all from one sample in a study of cytomegalovirus exposure and HLA in healthy donors. The protocol was immunoSEQ multiplex PCR, while the TCRdb copy is restricted to in-frame clones and leaves out a portion. The data hold roughly 100,000 clones, with about 70% observed a single time. Material: PBMCs. Receptor source: a female donor in good health and CMV-seronegative. Each CDR3 is given without its conserved first and last residue.

TRBV6-6	TRBJ1-2	VSSAGKPDGYT
TRBV27	TRBJ2-7	ASSLSLSAYEQY
TRBV7-9	TRBJ2-7	ASSLALAGVEQY
TRBV15	TRBJ1-5	ATSRDGGGTGFNQPQH
TRBV20-1	TRBJ2-7	SARVVSEQY
TRBV18	TRBJ2-1	ASSPIRGNEQF
TRBV6-5	TRBJ1-1	ASSPRQGLTEAF
TRBV18	TRBJ2-5	ASSPQMAGETQY
TRBV19	TRBJ2-1	ATNLAGVGNEQF
TRBV11-2	TRBJ2-5	ASSLSSRGRGQETQY
TRBV2	TRBJ2-7	ASSRDRGSSYEQY
TRBV21-1	TRBJ2-7	ASMLSGRNRRSEQY
TRBV13	TRBJ2-7	ASSPQGHYEQY
TRBV6-6	TRBJ1-1	ASRPVLGGTEAF
TRBV11-3	TRBJ2-1	ASSAAGREQF
TRBV19	TRBJ1-1	ASIPPGHNTEAF
TRBV13	TRBJ1-2	ASSLGTGRSRGYT
TRBV7-3	TRBJ2-3	ASSLRDGSADTQY
TRBV4-3	TRBJ2-7	ASSQVWGTPAYEQY
TRBV27	TRBJ1-1	ASSPVRQGGMNTEAF
TRBV27	TRBJ1-2	ASSPAGGFYGYT
TRBV18	TRBJ2-7	ASSPRPTGKSYEQY
TRBV27	TRBJ1-2	ASSPRASMTGYT
TRBV2	TRBJ1-2	ASSEATGHYGYT
TRBV29-1	TRBJ1-2	SVTGTANYGYT
TRBV13	TRBJ2-1	ASSLDQGFGDEQF
TRBV6-4	TRBJ2-2	ASSLQGGVGELF
TRBV30	TRBJ1-2	AWSFDLYRGNNYGYT
TRBV5-3	TRBJ2-5	ARSWDRDSLQETQY
TRBV13	TRBJ2-6	ASSFRGPGANVLT
TRBV15	TRBJ1-1	ATRKTGEEVTEAF
TRBV21-1	TRBJ1-2	ASSKVSGVYGYT
TRBV5-5	TRBJ2-6	ASSPGLNTGANVLT
TRBV5-1	TRBJ1-4	ASSSNRGDVEKLF
TRBV9	TRBJ2-1	ASSVVPGQGNNEQF
TRBV6-5	TRBJ2-2	ASSSGQNTGELF
TRBV6-5	TRBJ2-7	ASSFTSGGSYEQY